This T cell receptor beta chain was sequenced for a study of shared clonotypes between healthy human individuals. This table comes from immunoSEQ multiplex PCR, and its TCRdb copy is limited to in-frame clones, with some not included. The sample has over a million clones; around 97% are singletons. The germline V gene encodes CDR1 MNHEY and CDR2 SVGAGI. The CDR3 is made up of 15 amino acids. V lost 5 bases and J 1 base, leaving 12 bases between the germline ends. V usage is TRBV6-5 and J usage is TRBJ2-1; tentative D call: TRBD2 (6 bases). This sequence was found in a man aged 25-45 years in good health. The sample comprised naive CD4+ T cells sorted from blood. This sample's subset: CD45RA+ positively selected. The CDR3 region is CASSPMGGSYNEQFF. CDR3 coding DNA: TGTGCCAGCAGTCCTATGGGGGGTTCCTACAATGAGCAGTTCTTC.